This entry features one TCR beta chain sequence. In its sample, this clone was seen a few times. Its cognate antigen has yet to be identified. No clone much larger than this one lies a single base away; base qualities are absent. This sample stems from a study of blood T cell repertoires in COVID-19 (dated by TCRdb to 2018 to 2020). Describing the broader study: The collaborator samples originated in the United States, Italy and Spain and spanned the acute and convalescent phases of COVID-19. The prospective study material was composed of cDNA or gDNA derived from T cells, B-cell-depleted T cells, or PBMCs. Deeply sampled blood TCRbeta repertoires from subjects exposed to, actively infected with, or recovered from COVID-19 were included in the dataset. The repertoires were made available in a free public database intended to serve as a resource for research on the immune response to SARS-CoV-2. Samples were obtained from the ongoing ImmuneRACE study (first 160 participants) and from about 1,300 subjects provided by 6 global collaborators. Nearly every sample came with metadata listing a de-identified subject ID, COVID-19 status, age in years and sex. Where HLA class I and class II types were available, the types were taken from metadata supplied by the sample provider, not from assay-based typing. Broader findings and caveats from the paper: The amount of clinical and demographic metadata varied by source and participant and was provided uncurated.

The CDR3 sequence holds 14 residues, the cysteine and phenylalanine included. The kept DNA is CDR3 alone, 42 bases in frame from the first base. The germline V gene (reference sequence) specifies SGHNT as CDR1 and YYREEE as CDR2. Trimming costs V 4 bases and J 1 base, and their ends lie 8 bases apart. The immunoSEQ Assay, a bias-controlled multiplex PCR, was used to amplify TCRbeta CDR3 regions from genomic DNA. Processing in the source paper ran as follows. The number of nucleated cells in each sample was estimated by amplification of reference gene primers within the assay. To quantify the absolute abundance of each unique TCRbeta CDR3 rearrangement, sequence reads were collapsed and filtered. For each sample, productive Simpson clonality was calculated by taking the square root of Simpson's diversity index across productive rearrangements. TCRdb re-hosts the immuneACCESS table, in-frame sequences only. Its copies lack some clones; in the studies checked, an unresolved V gene accounts for under half of them, and the cause for the rest is not known. That table furnishes V, J and clone size, whereas the DNA furnished D and trimming. The sample has 150,000 to 200,000 clones on record, roughly four fifths of them singletons. The biggest ten clones account for 6% to 8.5% of the sample.

At one collaborating source in Seattle, patients were enrolled during active infection and were followed longitudinally through the course of disease. The collaborating institutions used their own protocols to collect whole blood in K2EDTA tubes. For TCRbeta analysis, collaborator samples were shipped as frozen whole blood, as isolated PBMCs, or as DNA extracted from either sample type. The sequenced material came from peripheral blood. The rearrangement combines TRBV5-4 with TRBJ2-2; TRBD1 is perhaps the D gene, given 5 matching bases. The TCR was taken from a woman aged 70-85 years with COVID-19, enrolled during active disease. In nucleotides, the sequence is TGTGCCAGCAGCCCAGGACAGAACACCGGGGAGCTGTTTTTT. It specifies CASSPGQNTGELFF.